Sequencing of this T cell receptor (beta chain) was carried out in a study of T cell changes during pregnancy in multiple sclerosis. Germline loops: CDR1 LNHDA, CDR2 SQIVND (reference sequence). The CDR3 is 16 amino acids. V lost 1 base and J lost 2; bases outside the gene matches: 3. Profiling relied on immunoSEQ multiplex PCR, and the TCRdb table lists in-frame clones only, not all of them. The sample holds around 20,000 clones, 85% to 90% seen once. This clonotype originated in a female donor with multiple sclerosis, enrolled in a pregnancy study. V gene TRBV19 combines with J gene TRBJ2-1, with 9 bases identical to TRBD1. The sample here was CD8+ T cells from peripheral blood mononuclear cells, taken after pregnancy. The DNA for the CDR3 is TGTGCCAGTAGTATAGGGACAGGGGAGCCCTACAATGAGCAGTTCTTC. Protein product: CASSIGTGEPYNEQFF. The full variable domain, with the rest looked up from reference TRBV19 and TRBJ2-1, is DGGITQSPKYLFRKEGQNVTLSCEQNLNHDAMYWYRQDPGQGLRLIYYSQIVNDFQKGDIAEGYSVSREKKESFPLTVTSAQKNPTAFYLCASSIGTGEPYNEQFFGPGTRLTVL.